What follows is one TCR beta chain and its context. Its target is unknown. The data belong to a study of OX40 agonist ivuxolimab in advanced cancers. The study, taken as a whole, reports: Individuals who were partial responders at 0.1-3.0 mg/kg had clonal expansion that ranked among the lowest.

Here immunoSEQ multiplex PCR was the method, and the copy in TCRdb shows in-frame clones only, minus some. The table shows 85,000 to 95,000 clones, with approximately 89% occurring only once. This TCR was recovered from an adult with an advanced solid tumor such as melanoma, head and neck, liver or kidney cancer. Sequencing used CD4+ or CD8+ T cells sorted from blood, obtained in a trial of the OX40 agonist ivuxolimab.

CDR3 amino acids: CASSQTRTGSTF. The CDR3 bases are TGTGCCAGCAGTCAAACGCGGACAGGGAGCACCTTC. The chain carries TRBV6-1 and TRBJ1-2, with 8 bases lining up with TRBD1. The ends lost 5 bases at V and 13 bases at J; junction bases unmatched: 9. Germline V gene sequence: CDR1 MNHNS, CDR2 SASEGT. The CDR3 is made up of 12 amino acids.